This T cell receptor (beta chain) was captured in a study of blood T cell repertoires in COVID-19. On the study more broadly: PBMCs, B-cell-depleted T cells, or T cells provided the cDNA or gDNA that made up the material.

Original processing notes: The authors estimated nucleated cell counts from reference gene primer amplification. Profiled with immunoSEQ multiplex PCR; TCRdb holds only in-frame clones, not every one. The DNA was the basis for D and trimming; V, J and clone size are from that table. Among some 87,000 clones listed, under 90% were seen once. CDR3 length: 13 amino acids. Trimming took off 5 bases at V and 2 bases at J, with 9 bases between the two ends. Sequencing was done on a sample of peripheral blood. The gene calls are TRBV12-3 or TRBV12-4 and TRBJ1-2; D gene unclear. The TCR originated in a human donor in a cohort sampled during active COVID-19. CDR3 residues: CASSNGPNYGYTF. DNA for the CDR3: TGTGCCAGCAGTAATGGCCCAAACTATGGCTACACCTTC.